A selection of T cell receptor beta chains follows, all from one sample in a study of cytomegalovirus exposure and HLA in healthy donors. The data were produced by immunoSEQ multiplex PCR, yet TCRdb's version contains in-frame clones alone and is incomplete. The profile shows approximately 120,000 clones, 69% of them singletons. Sequenced material: PBMCs. The receptors were sampled from a woman aged 70-85 years in good health and CMV-seropositive. The CDR3 runs from the conserved cysteine through the conserved F or W. The D gene is left open where the match is weak. Clone size is not always given. Where it is, it says once, few, many or a class for expanded clones.

clone_size: once; v_call: TRBV7-2; j_call: TRBJ2-7; d_call: TRBD1; cdr3_aa: CASSLQTGGAYGQYF; cdr3_nt: TGTGCCAGCAGCCTACAGACAGGGGGCGCGTACGGGCAGTACTTC
clone_size: NA; v_call: TRBV5-1; j_call: TRBJ1-4; d_call: NA; cdr3_aa: CASSEVAGYGNEKLFF; cdr3_nt: TGCGCCAGCAGCGAGGTAGCGGGGTATGGTAATGAAAAACTGTTTTTT
clone_size: once; v_call: TRBV5-4; j_call: TRBJ1-6; d_call: NA; cdr3_aa: CAIQVSQDFGSPLHF; cdr3_nt: TGTGCCATCCAAGTTAGTCAGGACTTCGGTTCACCCCTCCACTTT
clone_size: NA; v_call: TRBV10-1; j_call: TRBJ1-1; d_call: NA; cdr3_aa: CASSESGTEAFF; cdr3_nt: TGCGCCAGCAGTGAGAGCGGCACTGAAGCTTTCTTT
clone_size: once; v_call: TRBV5-6; j_call: TRBJ1-1; d_call: TRBD1; cdr3_aa: CASSPIQGAGMNTEAFF; cdr3_nt: TGTGCCAGCAGCCCCATACAGGGGGCTGGGATGAACACTGAAGCTTTCTTT
clone_size: NA; v_call: TRBV27; j_call: TRBJ1-2; d_call: NA; cdr3_aa: CANTETNSRTVLYGYTF; cdr3_nt: TGTGCCAACACAGAAACTAATAGCCGGACAGTGCTCTATGGCTACACCTTC
clone_size: NA; v_call: TRBV6-4; j_call: TRBJ1-2; d_call: TRBD1; cdr3_aa: CASSVGQGNYGYTF; cdr3_nt: TGTGCCAGCAGTGTCGGACAGGGAAACTATGGCTACACCTTC
clone_size: NA; v_call: TRBV6-5; j_call: TRBJ1-5; d_call: TRBD1; cdr3_aa: CASSSQGASQPQHF; cdr3_nt: TGTGCCAGCAGTTCACAGGGGGCCAGTCAGCCCCAGCATTTT
clone_size: NA; v_call: TRBV27; j_call: TRBJ1-5; d_call: NA; cdr3_aa: CASSLLGYSNQPQHF; cdr3_nt: TGTGCCAGCAGTTTACTGGGCTATAGCAATCAGCCCCAGCATTTT
clone_size: NA; v_call: TRBV18; j_call: TRBJ1-1; d_call: NA; cdr3_aa: CASSVFQQTGNTEAFF; cdr3_nt: TGTGCCAGCTCAGTCTTTCAGCAGACTGGGAACACTGAAGCTTTCTTT
clone_size: NA; v_call: TRBV13; j_call: TRBJ2-5; d_call: TRBD1; cdr3_aa: CASSLQGAGETQYF; cdr3_nt: TGTGCCAGCAGCCTACAGGGGGCGGGAGAGACCCAGTACTTC
clone_size: NA; v_call: TRBV19; j_call: TRBJ1-2; d_call: NA; cdr3_aa: CASTPQGRGNYGYTF; cdr3_nt: TGTGCCAGTACCCCCCAAGGAAGGGGTAACTATGGCTACACCTTC
clone_size: NA; v_call: TRBV4-2; j_call: TRBJ2-7; d_call: TRBD1; cdr3_aa: CASSPRSQGSYEQYF; cdr3_nt: TGTGCCAGCAGCCCCCGTTCACAGGGGTCCTACGAGCAGTACTTC
clone_size: NA; v_call: TRBV30; j_call: TRBJ1-2; d_call: NA; cdr3_aa: CAWSVRLQGGYTF; cdr3_nt: TGTGCCTGGAGTGTAAGACTCCAAGGAGGCTACACCTTC
clone_size: NA; v_call: TRBV7-2; j_call: TRBJ1-2; d_call: NA; cdr3_aa: CASSPGVTTNYGYTF; cdr3_nt: TGTGCCAGCAGCCCGGGGGTTACTACTAACTATGGCTACACCTTC
clone_size: NA; v_call: TRBV30; j_call: TRBJ2-5; d_call: TRBD2; cdr3_aa: CACHPLAGAGGETQYF; cdr3_nt: TGTGCCTGCCACCCCCTAGCGGGGGCCGGAGGAGAGACCCAGTACTTC
clone_size: few; v_call: TRBV2; j_call: TRBJ2-5; d_call: NA; cdr3_aa: CASSSRETQYF; cdr3_nt: TGTGCCAGCAGCTCCAGGGAGACCCAGTACTTC
clone_size: once; v_call: TRBV10-3; j_call: TRBJ1-2; d_call: NA; cdr3_aa: CAISEVQNYGYTF; cdr3_nt: TGTGCCATCAGTGAGGTTCAGAACTATGGCTACACCTTC
clone_size: few; v_call: TRBV27; j_call: TRBJ2-7; d_call: NA; cdr3_aa: CASSPGLSYEQYF; cdr3_nt: TGTGCCAGCAGTCCGGGACTCTCCTACGAGCAGTACTTC
clone_size: few; v_call: TRBV10-3; j_call: TRBJ1-2; d_call: NA; cdr3_aa: CASSGRNLDGYTF; cdr3_nt: TGTGCCAGCAGTGGCAGGAATTTAGATGGCTACACCTTC
clone_size: NA; v_call: TRBV30; j_call: TRBJ2-2; d_call: TRBD2; cdr3_aa: CAWKTGLAVYTGELFF; cdr3_nt: TGTGCCTGGAAAACCGGACTAGCGGTGTACACCGGGGAGCTGTTTTTT
clone_size: NA; v_call: TRBV18; j_call: TRBJ2-5; d_call: TRBD1; cdr3_aa: CASSRQGAGETQYF; cdr3_nt: TGTGCCAGCTCACGCCAGGGGGCTGGGGAGACCCAGTACTTC
clone_size: NA; v_call: TRBV10-3; j_call: TRBJ2-2; d_call: TRBD2; cdr3_aa: CAISRSGLAGGPGTGELFF; cdr3_nt: TGTGCCATCAGTCGATCGGGACTAGCGGGGGGGCCTGGCACCGGGGAGCTGTTTTTT
clone_size: NA; v_call: TRBV23-1; j_call: TRBJ2-7; d_call: TRBD1; cdr3_aa: CASSHHLPGGASTYEQYF; cdr3_nt: TGCGCCAGCAGCCACCACCTACCAGGGGGCGCATCCACCTACGAGCAGTACTTC
clone_size: NA; v_call: TRBV6-5; j_call: TRBJ1-2; d_call: NA; cdr3_aa: CASSSAGMSSYTF; cdr3_nt: TGTGCCAGCAGTTCGGCAGGGATGAGTAGCTACACCTTC
clone_size: NA; v_call: TRBV5-1; j_call: TRBJ1-6; d_call: TRBD1; cdr3_aa: CASSLAGTALSPLHF; cdr3_nt: TGCGCCAGCAGCTTGGCCGGGACAGCCCTTTCACCCCTCCACTTT
clone_size: NA; v_call: TRBV10-3; j_call: TRBJ1-2; d_call: NA; cdr3_aa: CAISESNILTSGYGYTF; cdr3_nt: TGTGCCATCAGTGAGTCGAACATCCTCACCTCGGGCTATGGCTACACCTTC
clone_size: NA; v_call: TRBV7-9; j_call: TRBJ1-5; d_call: TRBD1; cdr3_aa: CASSYGQGFDQPQHF; cdr3_nt: TGTGCCAGCAGCTACGGACAGGGGTTTGATCAGCCCCAGCATTTT
clone_size: NA; v_call: TRBV9; j_call: TRBJ2-7; d_call: TRBD2; cdr3_aa: CASSATGGPYEQYF; cdr3_nt: TGTGCCAGCAGCGCCACGGGAGGCCCCTACGAGCAGTACTTC
clone_size: once; v_call: TRBV12-5; j_call: TRBJ2-7; d_call: NA; cdr3_aa: CASGLGSTGFYEQYF; cdr3_nt: TGTGCTAGTGGTTTGGGCTCTACAGGATTCTACGAGCAGTACTTC
clone_size: once; v_call: TRBV6-6; j_call: TRBJ1-4; d_call: NA; cdr3_aa: CASSYGSSPNEKLFF; cdr3_nt: TGTGCCAGCAGTTACGGCAGTTCGCCTAATGAAAAACTGTTTTTT
clone_size: NA; v_call: TRBV7-9; j_call: TRBJ2-7; d_call: NA; cdr3_aa: CASSSTATYEQYF; cdr3_nt: TGTGCCAGCAGCTCTACAGCTACCTACGAGCAGTACTTC
clone_size: NA; v_call: TRBV18; j_call: TRBJ1-2; d_call: NA; cdr3_aa: CASSPDSNYGYTF; cdr3_nt: TGTGCCAGCTCCCCCGACAGTAACTATGGCTACACCTTC
clone_size: NA; v_call: TRBV10-3; j_call: TRBJ2-7; d_call: NA; cdr3_aa: CAISPVSVTYEQYF; cdr3_nt: TGTGCCATCAGTCCAGTTAGCGTTACCTACGAGCAGTACTTC
clone_size: NA; v_call: TRBV7-2; j_call: TRBJ1-2; d_call: NA; cdr3_aa: CASSLDTYGYTF; cdr3_nt: TGTGCCAGCAGCTTAGACACCTATGGCTACACCTTC
clone_size: NA; v_call: TRBV6-6; j_call: TRBJ2-2; d_call: NA; cdr3_aa: CASSYSRGRTGELFF; cdr3_nt: TGTGCCAGCAGTTACTCGCGGGGTCGGACCGGGGAGCTGTTTTTT
clone_size: NA; v_call: TRBV7-8; j_call: TRBJ1-3; d_call: TRBD1; cdr3_aa: CASSLAPDRALSSGNTIYF; cdr3_nt: TGTGCCAGCAGCTTAGCCCCGGACAGGGCTCTGAGCTCTGGAAACACCATATATTTT
clone_size: NA; v_call: TRBV6-6; j_call: TRBJ2-7; d_call: NA; cdr3_aa: CASSPLYGGSSYEQYF; cdr3_nt: TGTGCCAGCAGTCCCCTTTATGGGGGGAGCTCCTACGAGCAGTACTTC
clone_size: NA; v_call: TRBV30; j_call: TRBJ2-2; d_call: TRBD1; cdr3_aa: CAGYTGDAGELFF; cdr3_nt: TGTGCCGGGTACACAGGGGATGCCGGGGAGCTGTTTTTT
clone_size: once; v_call: TRBV27; j_call: TRBJ1-1; d_call: TRBD1; cdr3_aa: CASSSTGVITEAFF; cdr3_nt: TGTGCCAGCAGTTCAACAGGGGTTATCACTGAAGCTTTCTTT
clone_size: NA; v_call: TRBV10-2; j_call: TRBJ1-2; d_call: NA; cdr3_aa: CASSGTANYGYTF; cdr3_nt: TGCGCCAGCAGTGGGACAGCTAACTATGGCTACACCTTC
clone_size: NA; v_call: TRBV7-9; j_call: TRBJ2-2; d_call: NA; cdr3_aa: CASSHNTGELFF; cdr3_nt: TGTGCCAGCAGCCATAACACCGGGGAGCTGTTTTTT
clone_size: once; v_call: TRBV9; j_call: TRBJ1-1; d_call: NA; cdr3_aa: CASSVSGWNTEAFF; cdr3_nt: TGTGCCAGCAGCGTCTCAGGGTGGAACACTGAAGCTTTCTTT
clone_size: few; v_call: TRBV30; j_call: TRBJ1-1; d_call: NA; cdr3_aa: CAWSWGRNTEAFF; cdr3_nt: TGTGCCTGGAGCTGGGGGCGGAACACTGAAGCTTTCTTT
clone_size: NA; v_call: TRBV19; j_call: TRBJ1-1; d_call: NA; cdr3_aa: CASSISSIGAEAFF; cdr3_nt: TGTGCCAGTAGTATATCATCGATCGGGGCTGAAGCTTTCTTT
clone_size: NA; v_call: TRBV5-4; j_call: TRBJ1-1; d_call: NA; cdr3_aa: CASGLGVQDTEAFF; cdr3_nt: TGTGCCAGCGGTTTGGGTGTTCAGGACACTGAAGCTTTCTTT
clone_size: NA; v_call: TRBV7-2; j_call: TRBJ2-3; d_call: NA; cdr3_aa: CASSTAVYTDTQYF; cdr3_nt: TGTGCCAGCAGCACGGCGGTTTACACAGATACGCAGTATTTT
clone_size: NA; v_call: TRBV6-1; j_call: TRBJ2-7; d_call: NA; cdr3_aa: CASSERQGDHEQYF; cdr3_nt: TGTGCCAGCAGTGAGAGGCAGGGTGACCACGAGCAGTACTTC
clone_size: NA; v_call: TRBV6-5; j_call: TRBJ2-1; d_call: NA; cdr3_aa: CASKAAGEQFF; cdr3_nt: TGTGCCAGCAAGGCGGCGGGTGAGCAGTTCTTC
clone_size: NA; v_call: TRBV27; j_call: TRBJ2-6; d_call: TRBD1; cdr3_aa: CASSFSRTGGSSGANVLTF; cdr3_nt: TGTGCCAGCAGTTTCTCCCGGACAGGGGGCAGCTCTGGGGCCAACGTCCTGACTTTC
clone_size: few; v_call: TRBV18; j_call: TRBJ1-4; d_call: NA; cdr3_aa: CASSPPQGLGEKLFF; cdr3_nt: TGTGCCAGCTCACCACCCCAGGGTTTAGGTGAAAAACTGTTTTTT
clone_size: NA; v_call: TRBV2; j_call: TRBJ2-3; d_call: NA; cdr3_aa: CASSWQSTDTQYF; cdr3_nt: TGTGCCAGCAGTTGGCAGAGCACAGATACGCAGTATTTT
clone_size: NA; v_call: TRBV5-6; j_call: TRBJ2-7; d_call: NA; cdr3_aa: CASSLLGAQYF; cdr3_nt: TGTGCCAGCAGCTTGTTAGGGGCGCAGTACTTC
clone_size: NA; v_call: TRBV19; j_call: TRBJ2-3; d_call: NA; cdr3_aa: CASSAPDSWTQYF; cdr3_nt: TGTGCCAGTAGTGCCCCGGACAGTTGGACGCAGTATTTT
clone_size: NA; v_call: TRBV5-1; j_call: TRBJ1-1; d_call: NA; cdr3_aa: CASSLGAAGRNTEAFF; cdr3_nt: TGCGCCAGCAGCTTGGGGGCCGCGGGGAGGAACACTGAAGCTTTCTTT
clone_size: NA; v_call: TRBV27; j_call: TRBJ1-5; d_call: TRBD1; cdr3_aa: CASRRGTGSNQPQHF; cdr3_nt: TGTGCCAGCCGGAGAGGGACAGGGTCAAATCAGCCCCAGCATTTT
clone_size: NA; v_call: TRBV30; j_call: TRBJ1-5; d_call: NA; cdr3_aa: CAWSGGQNQPQHF; cdr3_nt: TGTGCCTGGAGTGGGGGGCAGAATCAGCCCCAGCATTTT
clone_size: NA; v_call: TRBV7-2; j_call: TRBJ1-2; d_call: NA; cdr3_aa: CASSIPAGGEGYTF; cdr3_nt: TGTGCCAGCAGCATTCCGGCCGGAGGGGAGGGCTACACCTTC
clone_size: NA; v_call: TRBV2; j_call: TRBJ1-1; d_call: NA; cdr3_aa: CASSDLFRGNTEAFF; cdr3_nt: TGTGCCAGCAGTGATCTTTTCCGAGGAAACACTGAAGCTTTCTTT
clone_size: NA; v_call: TRBV18; j_call: TRBJ2-5; d_call: TRBD2; cdr3_aa: CASSPVAGGLGETQYF; cdr3_nt: TGTGCCAGCTCCCCGGTAGCGGGGGGGCTTGGTGAGACCCAGTACTTC